This T cell receptor (beta chain) was observed in a study of shared clonotypes between healthy human individuals. This table comes from immunoSEQ multiplex PCR, and its TCRdb copy is limited to in-frame clones, with some not included. This sample has some 2,500,000 clones, with 80% to 95% found just once. V was cut by 7 bases and J by 9 bases, with 10 bases left in between. Germline CDR1 SQVTM, CDR2 ANQGSEA. The CDR3 consists of 10 residues. The receptor comes from a man between 18 and 29 years old in good health. Some clones in this sample may be carry-over from other donors' samples. Sequenced input: naive CD4+ T cells from PBMCs. Documented subset: CD45RA+ positively selected. The chain has TRBV29-1 and TRBJ2-1; TRBD2 might be the D (6 bases). The chain's CDR3 is CSGKLAEQFF. The CDR3 DNA is TGCAGCGGAAAACTAGCTGAGCAGTTCTTC.